The 16 T cell receptor beta chains listed next were all sequenced from one sample in a study of blood T cell repertoires in COVID-19. The table came from immunoSEQ multiplex PCR; TCRdb's copy has only in-frame clones and leaves some out. The repertoire holds 40,000 to 45,000 clones, with around nine tenths as singletons. The source material was peripheral blood. The origin of the receptors is a man in his fifties with COVID-19, enrolled during active disease.

The chain uses TRBV7-9 and TRBJ2-1, with D possibly matching TRBD2 (7 bases). This CDR3 is built from 15 residues. V was pared by 1 base and J by 1 base, with 8 bases between. Germline CDR1 SEHNR, CDR2 FQNEAQ (reference sequence). In DNA, the CDR3 is TGTGCCAGCAGCTTAGAGGGGGGGTCCTACAATGAGCAGTTCTTC. Its translation: CASSLEGGSYNEQFF.

The chain combines TRBV5-5 with TRBJ1-4; 9 bases fit TRBD1. CDR1 SGHKS and CDR2 YYEKEE come from the germline V gene (reference sequence). Losses at the gene ends were 4 bases for V and 0 bases for J; bases not matched to a gene: 7. The CDR3 has 17 amino acids. In DNA, the CDR3 is TGTGCCAGCAGCCGGACAGGGGAATCGGCAACTAATGAAAAACTGTTTTTT. The encoded protein is CASSRTGESATNEKLFF. Full variable domain (rest looked up from reference TRBV5-5 and TRBJ1-4): DAGVTQSPTHLIKTRGQQVTLRCSPISGHKSVSWYQQVLGQGPQFIFQYYEKEERGRGNFPDRFSARQFPNYSSELNVNALLLGDSALYLCASSRTGESATNEKLFFGSGTQLSVL.

V gene TRBV30 combines with J gene TRBJ1-2; D call uncertain. V shed 5 bases and J shed 6 bases, with 13 bases lying between them. Looked up from germline, CDR1 is GTSNPN and CDR2 is SVGIG (reference sequence). There are 12 residues in the CDR3. The DNA of the CDR3 is TGTGCCTGGGGACCAAACAGTCATGGCTACACCTTC. It encodes CAWGPNSHGYTF.

The chain links TRBV6-5 to TRBJ2-3; TRBD2 matches at 11 bases. Losses at the gene ends were 9 bases for V and 2 bases for J; bases not matched to a gene: 7. CDR1 is MNHEY, CDR2 SVGAGI, per germline. This CDR3 comprises 15 residues. CDR3 sequence reads: CASRGTSGYTDTQYF. The CDR3 DNA sequence: TGTGCCAGTCGTGGGACTAGCGGCTACACAGATACGCAGTATTTT.

This clone has only a few counts. The chain employs TRBV4-1 and TRBJ1-1; 8 bases are a match to TRBD1. CDR3 size: 15 residues. CDR1 and CDR2 (germline): MGHRA, YSYEKL. V trimming: 6 bases; J trimming: 2 bases; junction bases outside the gene matches: 8. This CDR3 reads CASRGPTGANTEAFF. The CDR3 bases are TGCGCCAGCAGGGGCCCGACAGGGGCAAACACTGAAGCTTTCTTT.

The chain uses TRBV3-1 (or the pseudogene TRBV3-2) and TRBJ2-1, with 7 nucleotides matching TRBD2. This CDR3 comprises 17 residues. The junction had 11 bases not matched to a gene; V was cut back by 4 bases and J by 2 bases. CDR1 and CDR2 from the germline V gene are LGHDT and YNNKEL (reference sequence). The CDR3 sequence is CASSRPRHSGPYNEQFF. The DNA of the CDR3 is TGTGCCAGCAGCCGACCAAGGCATAGCGGGCCCTACAATGAGCAGTTCTTC.

The chain couples TRBV28 to TRBJ1-4; 8 nucleotides align to TRBD1. There are 15 residues in the CDR3. With 4 bases clipped from V and 8 bases from J, the junction kept 9 bases outside the gene matches. CDR1 is MDHEN and CDR2 is SYDVKM in the germline V gene. This chain's CDR3 is CASSSQRTGWEKLFF. CDR3 DNA sequence: TGTGCCAGCAGTTCTCAAAGGACAGGGTGGGAAAAACTGTTTTTT. The variable domain in full, with the rest retrieved from reference TRBV28 and TRBJ1-4, is DVKVTQSSRYLVKRTGEKVFLECVQDMDHENMFWYRQDPGLGLRLIYFSYDVKMKEKGDIPEGYSVSREKKERFSLILESASTNQTSMYLCASSSQRTGWEKLFFGSGTQLSVL.

The rearrangement links TRBV5-1 to TRBJ2-1; D might be TRBD1 (6 bases). CDR1 and CDR2 from the germline V gene are SGHRS and YFSETQ. V dropped 2 bases and J dropped 8 bases, with 23 bases sitting between them. This CDR3 spans 17 amino acids. The CDR3 here is CASSLRQVWVGVDEQFF. In DNA, the CDR3 is TGCGCCAGCAGCTTACGACAGGTTTGGGTAGGAGTGGATGAGCAGTTCTTC.

A note on this clone: Other DNA sequences in this specimen translate into the identical CDR3. The J gene is TRBJ2-7, the V gene TRBV5-1, with D possibly being TRBD1 (6 bases). The CDR3 runs 13 residues. Trimming shortened V by 0 bases and J by 3 bases, and 7 bases separated the two germline ends. Germline CDR1 is SGHRS and CDR2 is YFSETQ. The CDR3 here is CASSLAQGYEQYF. The CDR3 bases are TGCGCCAGCAGCTTGGCACAGGGCTACGAGCAGTACTTC.

The chain has TRBV30 and TRBJ1-3, with TRBD1 as a possible D gene (6 bases). This CDR3 comprises 12 residues. The germline V gene encodes CDR1 GTSNPN and CDR2 SVGIG (reference sequence). The V gene lost 4 bases and the J gene lost 7 bases, with 11 bases spanning the gap. CDR3 DNA sequence: TGTGCCTGGACAGGGGCGTGGAACACCATATATTTT. This translates into CAWTGAWNTIYF.

Regarding this clone: This specimen includes other DNA sequences encoding the same CDR3. The V call is TRBV6-5, the J call TRBJ1-5; D gene ambiguous. The CDR3 spans 12 residues. CDR1 and CDR2 from the germline V gene are MNHEY and SVGAGI. Trimming cost V 6 bases and J 2 bases, with 5 bases left between them. In DNA form, the CDR3 reads TGTGCCAGCAGACGCGGCAATCAGCCCCAGCATTTT. This gives the protein CASRRGNQPQHF.

This chain joins TRBV5-4 and TRBJ2-1; 8 positions match TRBD1. This CDR3 comprises 16 residues. The germline V gene encodes CDR1 SGHNT and CDR2 YYREEE (reference sequence). With 0 bases clipped from V and 5 bases from J, the junction kept 7 bases outside the gene matches. This CDR3 reads CASSLVWTGRDNEQFF. CDR3 nucleotide sequence: TGTGCCAGCAGCTTGGTCTGGACAGGGCGAGACAATGAGCAGTTCTTC.

V gene TRBV6-5 combines with J gene TRBJ2-7; 7 bases are shared with TRBD1. This CDR3 spans 14 amino acids. The trim removed 4 bases at V and 1 base at J, leaving 4 bases unmatched. Germline values: CDR1 MNHEY, CDR2 SVGAGI. The CDR3 is CASSSDRPSYEQYF. The CDR3 bases are TGTGCCAGCAGTTCGGACAGGCCGTCCTACGAGCAGTACTTC.

V gene TRBV5-1 combines with J gene TRBJ1-1; no reliable D call. V was cut by 0 bases and J by 1 base, with 10 bases left in between. The germline V gene has CDR1 SGHRS and CDR2 YFSETQ. This CDR3 region has 15 residues. CDR3 bases: TGCGCCAGCAGCTTGGAGCGGTCAGCGAACACTGAAGCTTTCTTT. Its translation is CASSLERSANTEAFF. Drawing the rest from reference TRBV5-1 and TRBJ1-1, the complete variable domain is KAGVTQTPRYLIKTRGQQVTLSCSPISGHRSVSWYQQTPGQGLQFLFEYFSETQRNKGNFPGRFSGRQFSNSRSEMNVSTLELGDSALYLCASSLERSANTEAFFGQGTRLTVV.

J is TRBJ1-2 and V is TRBV19; 9 bases fit TRBD1. J gave up 2 bases and V 5 bases, and 12 bases lay outside the gene matches. The CDR3 totals 17 residues. The germline CDR1 and CDR2 sequences are LNHDA and SQIVND (reference sequence). This chain's CDR3 is CASSSLRVGTGNYGYTF. CDR3 DNA sequence: TGTGCCAGTAGTTCCCTGCGGGTCGGGACAGGGAACTATGGCTACACCTTC.

The rearrangement uses TRBV5-4 and TRBJ2-5, with 15 positions matching TRBD2. Trimming at V came to 0 bases and at J to 5 bases, leaving 2 bases not matched to a gene. The germline V gene has CDR1 SGHNT and CDR2 YYREEE (reference sequence). This CDR3 is 16 amino acids long. The CDR3 sequence is CASSLGTSGRGETQYF. CDR3 coding DNA: TGTGCCAGCAGCTTGGGGACTAGCGGGAGGGGGGAGACCCAGTACTTC.